This TCR beta chain was retrieved from a study of Graves' ophthalmopathy and Graves' hyperthyroidism. CDR1 is MDHEN and CDR2 is SYDVKM in the germline V gene. CDR3 length equals 22 residues. Amplification from RNA transcripts yielded the TCR beta CDR3 regions. Following a first-round RT-PCR that used HTBI primers, a second-round multiplex PCR was carried out. TCRdb reprocessed the multiplex PCR reads with MiXCR, giving one entry per CDR3 protein. This sample has over 450,000 distinct CDR3 sequences, with over 13% found just once. This clonotype was seen a few times. Relative to the germline gene, one junction end is altered; a read error may explain this.

The genes are TRBV28 and TRBJ2-4, with 8 positions matching TRBD1. This TCR was sampled from a woman in her twenties or thirties with Graves' ophthalmopathy. The source material was blood. CDR3 region: CASTTSPGMGQARLIAKNIKYF. Here the CDR3 DNA reads TGTGCCAGCACCACTTCTCCCGGAATGGGACAGGCCCGACTCATAGCCAAAAACATTAAGTACTTC. Looking up the rest from reference TRBV28 and TRBJ2-4 gives the full variable domain: DVKVTQSSRYLVKRTGEKVFLECVQDMDHENMFWYRQDPGLGLRLIYFSYDVKMKEKGDIPEGYSVSREKKERFSLILESASTNQTSMYLCASTTSPGMGQARLIAKNIKYFGAGTRLSVL.